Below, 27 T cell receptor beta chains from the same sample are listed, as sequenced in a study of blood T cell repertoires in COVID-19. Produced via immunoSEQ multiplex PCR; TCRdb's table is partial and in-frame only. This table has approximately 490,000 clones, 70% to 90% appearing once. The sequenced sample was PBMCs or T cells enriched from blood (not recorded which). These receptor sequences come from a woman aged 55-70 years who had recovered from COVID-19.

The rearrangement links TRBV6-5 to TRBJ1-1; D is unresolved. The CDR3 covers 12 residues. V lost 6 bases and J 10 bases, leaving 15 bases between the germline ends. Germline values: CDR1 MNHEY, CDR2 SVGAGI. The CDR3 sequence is CASRPTDGRAFF. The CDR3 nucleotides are TGTGCCAGCAGGCCTACAGATGGTCGAGCTTTCTTT.

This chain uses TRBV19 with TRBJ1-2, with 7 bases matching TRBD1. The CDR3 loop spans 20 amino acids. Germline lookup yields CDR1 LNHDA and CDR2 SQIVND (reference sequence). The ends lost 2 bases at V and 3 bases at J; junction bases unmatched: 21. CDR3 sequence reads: CASSIPQLGWTGHNDYGYTF. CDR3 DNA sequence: TGTGCCAGTAGTATACCCCAGTTGGGGTGGACAGGTCATAATGACTATGGCTACACCTTC.

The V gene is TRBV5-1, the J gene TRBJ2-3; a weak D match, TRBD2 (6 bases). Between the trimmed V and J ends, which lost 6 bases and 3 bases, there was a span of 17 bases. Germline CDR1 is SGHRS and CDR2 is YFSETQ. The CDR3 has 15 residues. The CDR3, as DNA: TGCGCCAGCAAAGAGGGCGGGGCAGGGACAGATACGCAGTATTTT. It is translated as CASKEGGAGTDTQYF.

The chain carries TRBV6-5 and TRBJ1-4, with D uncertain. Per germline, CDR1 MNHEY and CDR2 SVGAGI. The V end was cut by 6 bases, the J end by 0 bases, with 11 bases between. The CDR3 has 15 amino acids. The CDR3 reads CASRMTGTTNEKLFF. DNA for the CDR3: TGTGCCAGCAGAATGACGGGGACAACTAATGAAAAACTGTTTTTT.

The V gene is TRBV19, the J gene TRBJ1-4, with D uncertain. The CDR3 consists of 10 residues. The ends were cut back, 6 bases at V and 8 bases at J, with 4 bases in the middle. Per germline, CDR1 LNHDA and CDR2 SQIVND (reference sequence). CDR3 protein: CASSREKLFF. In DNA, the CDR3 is TGTGCCAGTAGCCGGGAAAAACTGTTTTTT.

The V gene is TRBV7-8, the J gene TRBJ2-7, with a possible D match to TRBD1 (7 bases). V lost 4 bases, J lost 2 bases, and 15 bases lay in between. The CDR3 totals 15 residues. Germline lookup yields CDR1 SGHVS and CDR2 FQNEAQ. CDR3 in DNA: TGTGCCAGCAGCTCCCAGGGGGGTTCGCCCTACGAGCAGTACGTC. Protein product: CASSSQGGSPYEQYV.

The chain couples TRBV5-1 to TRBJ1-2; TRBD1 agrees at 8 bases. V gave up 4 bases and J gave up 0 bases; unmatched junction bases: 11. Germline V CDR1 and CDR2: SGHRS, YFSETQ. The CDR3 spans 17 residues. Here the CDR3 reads CASSGAGGGITNYGYTF. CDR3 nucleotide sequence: TGCGCCAGCAGCGGCGCAGGGGGCGGCATCACTAACTATGGCTACACCTTC.

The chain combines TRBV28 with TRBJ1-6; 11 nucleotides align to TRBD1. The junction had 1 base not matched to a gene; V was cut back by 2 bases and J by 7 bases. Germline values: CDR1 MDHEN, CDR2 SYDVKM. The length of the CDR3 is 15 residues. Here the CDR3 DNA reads TGTGCCAGCAGTTTAGGGACAGGGGGGAATTCACCCCTCCACTTT. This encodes CASSLGTGGNSPLHF.

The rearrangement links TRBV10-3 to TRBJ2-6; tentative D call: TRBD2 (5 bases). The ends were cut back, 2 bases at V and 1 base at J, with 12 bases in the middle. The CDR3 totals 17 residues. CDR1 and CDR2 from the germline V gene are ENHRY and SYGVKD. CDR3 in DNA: TGTGCCATCAGTGAGCCCCGGGGTGGATCTGGGGCCAACGTCCTGACTTTC. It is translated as CAISEPRGGSGANVLTF.

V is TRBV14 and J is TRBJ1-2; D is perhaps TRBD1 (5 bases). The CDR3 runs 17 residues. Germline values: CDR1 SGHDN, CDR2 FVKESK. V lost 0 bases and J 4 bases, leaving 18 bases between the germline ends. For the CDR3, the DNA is TGTGCCAGCAGCCAAGATCTTCAAGGGGCCTTACTCTATGGCTACACCTTC. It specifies CASSQDLQGALLYGYTF.

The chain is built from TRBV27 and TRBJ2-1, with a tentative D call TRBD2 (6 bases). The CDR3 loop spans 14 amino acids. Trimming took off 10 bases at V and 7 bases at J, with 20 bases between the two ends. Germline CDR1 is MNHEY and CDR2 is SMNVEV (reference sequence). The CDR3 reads CATQGGDSGNEQFF. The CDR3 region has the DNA TGTGCCACCCAAGGAGGGGATTCGGGTAATGAGCAGTTCTTC.

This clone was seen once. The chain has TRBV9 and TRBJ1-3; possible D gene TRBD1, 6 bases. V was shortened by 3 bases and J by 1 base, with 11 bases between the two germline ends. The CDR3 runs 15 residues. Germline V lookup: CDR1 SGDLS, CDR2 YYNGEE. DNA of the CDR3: TGTGCCAGCAGCGCAGTCACAGGGTCTGGAAACACCATATATTTT. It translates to CASSAVTGSGNTIYF.

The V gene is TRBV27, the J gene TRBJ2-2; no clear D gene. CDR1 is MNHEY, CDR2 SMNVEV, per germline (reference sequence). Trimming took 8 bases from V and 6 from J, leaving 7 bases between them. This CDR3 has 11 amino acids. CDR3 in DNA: TGTGCCAGCTTCCTAGCCGGGGAGCTGTTTTTT. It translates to CASFLAGELFF.

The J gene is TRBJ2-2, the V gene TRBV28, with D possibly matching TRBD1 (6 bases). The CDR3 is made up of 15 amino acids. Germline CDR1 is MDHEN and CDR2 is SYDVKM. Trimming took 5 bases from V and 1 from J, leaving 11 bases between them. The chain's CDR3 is CASSPRTVNTGELFF. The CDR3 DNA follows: TGTGCCAGCAGTCCTCGGACAGTGAACACCGGGGAGCTGTTTTTT.

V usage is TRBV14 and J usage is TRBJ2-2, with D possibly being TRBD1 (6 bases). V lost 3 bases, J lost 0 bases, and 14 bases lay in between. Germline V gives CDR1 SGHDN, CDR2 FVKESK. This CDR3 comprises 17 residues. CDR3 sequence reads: CASSHLQGRANTGELFF. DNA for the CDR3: TGTGCCAGCAGCCACCTACAGGGAAGGGCGAACACCGGGGAGCTGTTTTTT.

CDR3 nucleotides: TGTGCCAGTAGTATAATCTGGGGGCCCAACACTGAAGCTTTCTTT. Its translation: CASSIIWGPNTEAFF. This chain joins TRBV19 and TRBJ1-1, with D perhaps TRBD1 (6 bases). This CDR3 has 15 residues. CDR1 and CDR2 (germline): LNHDA, SQIVND (reference sequence). The ends were cut back, 2 bases at V and 2 bases at J, with 12 bases in the middle.

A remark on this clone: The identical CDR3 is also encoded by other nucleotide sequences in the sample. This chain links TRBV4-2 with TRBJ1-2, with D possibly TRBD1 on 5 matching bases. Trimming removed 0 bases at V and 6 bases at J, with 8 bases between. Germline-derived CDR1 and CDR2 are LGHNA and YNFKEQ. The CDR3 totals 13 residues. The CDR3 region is CASSQDRGDGYTF. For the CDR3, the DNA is TGTGCCAGCAGCCAAGATCGGGGGGATGGCTACACCTTC.

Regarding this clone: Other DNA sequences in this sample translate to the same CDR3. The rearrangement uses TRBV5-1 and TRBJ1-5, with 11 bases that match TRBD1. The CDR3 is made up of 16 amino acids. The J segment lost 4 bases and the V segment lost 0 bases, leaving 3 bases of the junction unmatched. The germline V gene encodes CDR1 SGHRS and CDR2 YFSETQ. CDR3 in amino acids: CASSLEGTGGNQPQHF. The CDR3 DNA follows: TGCGCCAGCAGCTTGGAAGGGACAGGGGGTAATCAGCCCCAGCATTTT.

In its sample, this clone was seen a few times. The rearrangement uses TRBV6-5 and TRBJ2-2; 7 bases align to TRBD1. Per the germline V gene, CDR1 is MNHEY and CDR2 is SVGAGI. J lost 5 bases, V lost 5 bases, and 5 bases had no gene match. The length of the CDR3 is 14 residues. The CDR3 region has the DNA TGTGCCAGCAGTAAACACAGGGGAACCGGGGAGCTGTTTTTT. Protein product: CASSKHRGTGELFF.

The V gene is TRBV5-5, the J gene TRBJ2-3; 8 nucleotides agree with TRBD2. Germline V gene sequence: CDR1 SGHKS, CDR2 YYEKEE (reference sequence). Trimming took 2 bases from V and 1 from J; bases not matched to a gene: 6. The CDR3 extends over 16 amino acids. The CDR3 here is CASSLRISGGTDTQYF. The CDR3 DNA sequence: TGTGCCAGCAGCTTACGGATTAGCGGGGGCACAGATACGCAGTATTTT.

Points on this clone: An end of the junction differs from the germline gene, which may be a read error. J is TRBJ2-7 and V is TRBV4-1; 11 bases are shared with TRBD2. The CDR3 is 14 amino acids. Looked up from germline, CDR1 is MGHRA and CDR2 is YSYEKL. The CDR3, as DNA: TGCGCCAGCAGCCAAGATCGGGGACTAGCGGCCTCTAGGTTC. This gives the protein CASSQDRGLAASRF.

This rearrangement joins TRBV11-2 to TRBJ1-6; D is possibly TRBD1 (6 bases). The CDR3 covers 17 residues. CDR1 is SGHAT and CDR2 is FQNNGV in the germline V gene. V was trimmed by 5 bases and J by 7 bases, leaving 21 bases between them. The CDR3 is CASSPRPGGARNSPLHF. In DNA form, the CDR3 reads TGTGCCAGCAGCCCTCGCCCCGGGGGGGCGAGGAATTCACCCCTCCACTTT.

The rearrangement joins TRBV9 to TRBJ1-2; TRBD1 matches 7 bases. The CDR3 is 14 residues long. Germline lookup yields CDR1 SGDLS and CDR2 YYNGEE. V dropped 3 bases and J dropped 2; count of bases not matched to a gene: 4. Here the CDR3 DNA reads TGTGCCAGCAGCGGGACCAGGGGGAACTATGGCTACACCTTC. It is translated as CASSGTRGNYGYTF.

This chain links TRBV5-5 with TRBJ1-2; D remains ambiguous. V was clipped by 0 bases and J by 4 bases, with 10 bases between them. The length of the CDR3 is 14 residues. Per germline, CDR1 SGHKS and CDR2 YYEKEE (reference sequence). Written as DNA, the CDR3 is TGTGCCAGCAGCTTGGCAAGAGTTTTCTATGGCTACACCTTC. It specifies CASSLARVFYGYTF. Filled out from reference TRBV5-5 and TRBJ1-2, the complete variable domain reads DAGVTQSPTHLIKTRGQQVTLRCSPISGHKSVSWYQQVLGQGPQFIFQYYEKEERGRGNFPDRFSARQFPNYSSELNVNALLLGDSALYLCASSLARVFYGYTFGSGTRLTVV.

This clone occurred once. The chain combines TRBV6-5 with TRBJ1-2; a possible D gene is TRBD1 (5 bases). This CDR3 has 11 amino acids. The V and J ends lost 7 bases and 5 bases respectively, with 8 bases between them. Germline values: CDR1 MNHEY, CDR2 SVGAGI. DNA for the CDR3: TGTGCCAGCAACCGACAGTATGGCTACACCTTC. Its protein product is CASNRQYGYTF.

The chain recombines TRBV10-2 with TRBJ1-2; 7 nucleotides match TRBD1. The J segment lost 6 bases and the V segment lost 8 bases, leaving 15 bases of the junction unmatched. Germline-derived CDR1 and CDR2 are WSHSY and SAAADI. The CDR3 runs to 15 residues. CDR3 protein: CASAPQGGSYDGYTF. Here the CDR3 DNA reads TGCGCCAGCGCTCCCCAGGGGGGTTCTTACGATGGCTACACCTTC.

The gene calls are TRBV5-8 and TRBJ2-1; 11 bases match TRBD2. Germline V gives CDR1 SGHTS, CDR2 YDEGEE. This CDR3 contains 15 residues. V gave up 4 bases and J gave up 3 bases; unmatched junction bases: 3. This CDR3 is CASSPLAGGYNEQFF. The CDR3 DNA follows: TGTGCCAGCAGCCCTCTAGCGGGGGGCTACAATGAGCAGTTCTTC.